This is a list of T cell receptor beta chains from one sample in a study of T cells after yellow fever vaccination. TCRdb fed the 5' RACE reads into MiXCR, producing one record per CDR3 protein. The sample has a few hundred thousand distinct CDR3 sequences, approximately 3.8% seen once. The specimen was PBMCs, collected 15 days after the yellow fever booster vaccination. These receptors were obtained from a man aged 18 to 29 who received the YFV17D yellow fever vaccine. Each CDR3 is given with its conserved first and last residue. The D gene is left open where the match is weak.

cdr3_aa: CASSYTGTENYEQYF; j_call: TRBJ2-7; v_call: TRBV7-2; d_call: TRBD1
cdr3_aa: CSVEELESYYNEQFF; j_call: TRBJ2-1; v_call: TRBV29-1; d_call: -
cdr3_aa: CASSQATGTAPYEQYF; j_call: TRBJ2-7; v_call: TRBV4-1; d_call: TRBD1
cdr3_aa: CASEALGGANVLTF; j_call: TRBJ2-6; v_call: TRBV12-3/TRBV12-4; d_call: -
cdr3_aa: CATSRGGTNTEAFF; j_call: TRBJ1-1; v_call: TRBV24-1; d_call: -
cdr3_aa: CASSLQGSLVEQYF; j_call: TRBJ2-7; v_call: TRBV4-3; d_call: -
cdr3_aa: CASSLSINTGELFF; j_call: TRBJ2-2; v_call: TRBV12-3/TRBV12-4; d_call: -
cdr3_aa: CASSETGVLTGELFF; j_call: TRBJ2-2; v_call: TRBV5-5; d_call: TRBD1
cdr3_aa: CASSLDVGGSSYNEQFF; j_call: TRBJ2-1; v_call: TRBV7-6; d_call: -
cdr3_aa: CASSQGHSNQPQHF; j_call: TRBJ1-5; v_call: TRBV5-1; d_call: -
cdr3_aa: CAISEFTGELFF; j_call: TRBJ2-2; v_call: TRBV10-3; d_call: -
cdr3_aa: CASSLAAHEQFF; j_call: TRBJ2-1; v_call: TRBV11-2; d_call: -
cdr3_aa: CASRGSSYQETQYF; j_call: TRBJ2-5; v_call: TRBV5-1; d_call: -
cdr3_aa: CASSLAGKGSSLRSGANVLTF; j_call: TRBJ2-6; v_call: TRBV7-8; d_call: -
cdr3_aa: CASRRGANVLTF; j_call: TRBJ2-6; v_call: TRBV27; d_call: -
cdr3_aa: CASSVTLDTQYF; j_call: TRBJ2-3; v_call: TRBV7-2; d_call: -
cdr3_aa: CASSSGSSSREFF; j_call: TRBJ2-1; v_call: TRBV7-9; d_call: -
cdr3_aa: CSVDWQSSYNEQFF; j_call: TRBJ2-1; v_call: TRBV29-1; d_call: -
cdr3_aa: CSAGTASTWSYNSPLHF; j_call: TRBJ1-6; v_call: TRBV20-1; d_call: -
cdr3_aa: CASSPGRATQYF; j_call: TRBJ2-5; v_call: TRBV3-1; d_call: -
cdr3_aa: CASSPTLGQPQHF; j_call: TRBJ1-5; v_call: TRBV11-2; d_call: -
cdr3_aa: CSASVASNNPF; j_call: TRBJ1-1; v_call: TRBV20-1; d_call: -
cdr3_aa: CASNARLRNQPQHF; j_call: TRBJ1-5; v_call: TRBV6-2/TRBV6-3; d_call: -
cdr3_aa: CASSQDSGGAETQYF; j_call: TRBJ2-5; v_call: TRBV4-2; d_call: TRBD2
cdr3_aa: CASSPVQGNYGYTF; j_call: TRBJ1-2; v_call: TRBV6-5; d_call: -
cdr3_aa: CASSYSGSNEQFF; j_call: TRBJ2-1; v_call: TRBV5-1; d_call: TRBD2
cdr3_aa: CASSLVRGGNNEQFF; j_call: TRBJ2-1; v_call: TRBV7-3; d_call: TRBD2
cdr3_aa: CASSFRDRGDYGYTF; j_call: TRBJ1-2; v_call: TRBV5-4; d_call: TRBD1
cdr3_aa: CSARAPGLAEEQYF; j_call: TRBJ2-7; v_call: TRBV20-1; d_call: TRBD2
cdr3_aa: CASSTTSSRDTQYF; j_call: TRBJ2-3; v_call: TRBV6-5; d_call: TRBD2
cdr3_aa: CASSFVGKPPEAFF; j_call: TRBJ1-1; v_call: TRBV7-9; d_call: -